The present TCR beta chain was sequenced within a study of CD8+ T cells in alopecia areata. Study-level information: Oral tofacitinib, 5 to 10 mg twice daily, was given in an open-label trial.

In each case, RNA was isolated and then reverse transcribed into cDNA as the sequencing template. Sequencing was performed with immunoSEQ multiplex PCR; in TCRdb, only in-frame clones are kept and a portion is missing. Of over 110,000 clones in the sample, roughly 46% were seen once. A note on this clone: Its antigen is undetermined.

Points from the study as a whole: Scalp data also include sequences from resident alphabeta T cells of normal skin. An increase in clonality over normal scalp was evident in lesional scalp, especially alopecia totalis/universalis.

The V segment lost 5 bases and the J segment 0 bases; nucleotides outside the gene matches: 9. This CDR3 has 15 residues. Looked up from germline, CDR1 is SQVTM and CDR2 is ANQGSEA. The genes are TRBV29-1 and TRBJ1-1, with TRBD1 matching over 7 bases. The TCR comes from a human donor with alopecia areata. Sequenced here: CD4+ T cells sorted from blood, sampled at week 0. The CDR3 region has the DNA TGCAGCGTTCCAAATCCCGGGACAGTGAACACTGAAGCTTTCTTT. Residues: CSVPNPGTVNTEAFF.